This TCR beta chain appears in the sequencing data of a study of CD8 T cells in ankylosing spondylitis. Study-level results: Reports say disease-linked clones showed up significantly more in matched ankylosing spondylitis synovial fluid. Disease-linked clones bore a CD8+ phenotype, appearing relatively rarely in peripheral blood. A TCR beta motif of about 8 highly homologous variants seemed to mark ankylosing spondylitis blood.

In this sample, this clonotype turned up many times. What it binds is not known. In TCRdb, the 5' RACE reads were re-called with MiXCR into one record per CDR3 protein. Here the sample spans about 140,000 distinct CDR3 sequences, roughly 8.3% being singletons. The germline gives CDR1 SGHKS, CDR2 YYEKEE (reference sequence). V was pared by 0 bases and J by 4 bases, with 11 bases between. The CDR3 is made up of 14 amino acids. Specimen: synovial fluid, either unsorted or a sorted T cell fraction (not recorded which). The chain is built from TRBV5-5 and TRBJ2-7; D is possibly TRBD1 (6 bases). This clonotype was sampled from a male donor with ankylosing spondylitis. The CDR3 spells CASSLVGRGYEQYF. In DNA form, the CDR3 reads TGTGCCAGCAGCTTGGTGGGCAGGGGATACGAGCAGTACTTC.